The present TCR beta chain was sequenced within a study of blood T cell repertoires in COVID-19. Clones were read by immunoSEQ multiplex PCR, and TCRdb kept only the in-frame ones, dropping some. In the table there are fewer than 250,000 clones, roughly 84% of which are singletons. From germline, CDR1 is MNHNS and CDR2 SASEGT. V was trimmed by 2 bases and J by 2 bases, leaving 13 bases between them. The CDR3 sequence is 15 residues long. The sequence was collected from a man younger than 45 with active or convalescent COVID-19. The sequenced sample was peripheral blood. This chain uses TRBV6-1 with TRBJ2-7; no definite D call. The CDR3 DNA sequence: TGTGCCAGCAGTGAACTTTTGGTGGAGACCTACGAGCAGTACTTC. Its translation is CASSELLVETYEQYF.